This is a list of T cell receptor beta chains from one sample in a study of blood T cell repertoires in COVID-19. Method: immunoSEQ multiplex PCR; TCRdb's copy keeps in-frame clones and lacks some. In the table there are roughly 110,000 clones, approximately 80% of which are singletons. Sequenced input: peripheral blood. The receptors here all came from a woman aged 60-75 years with acute or convalescent COVID-19. CDR3s include the opening cysteine and the closing phenylalanine or tryptophan. D genes are given only for firm matches. A clone size is listed for some rows: how often the clone was seen (once, few, many), or a class if it is expanded.

cdr3_aa cdr3_nt v_call d_call j_call clone_size
CASSYTLLETQYF TGCGCCAGCAGCTATACCTTACTAGAGACCCAGTACTTC TRBV5-1 - TRBJ2-5 -
CASSLWGYGQGASYEQYF TGTGCCAGCAGTTTATGGGGGTACGGGCAGGGGGCCTCCTACGAGCAGTACTTC TRBV27 TRBD1 TRBJ2-7 -
CASSDSGGRDTQYF TGTGCCAGCAGTGACTCCGGCGGGAGAGATACGCAGTATTTT TRBV6-4 TRBD2 TRBJ2-3 -
CASSLETSGTGELFF TGCGCCAGCAGCTTGGAGACTAGCGGAACCGGGGAGCTGTTTTTT TRBV5-1 TRBD2 TRBJ2-2 once
CASSPVGAKEGYTF TGTGCCAGCAGCCCGGTGGGGGCCAAAGAGGGCTACACCTTC TRBV5-4 - TRBJ1-2 -
CASSVQGTGYNEQFF TGCGCCAGCAGCGTACAGGGGACGGGTTACAATGAGCAGTTCTTC TRBV5-1 TRBD1 TRBJ2-1 -
CASSKDGLGADTQYF TGTGCCAGTTCGAAGGATGGGCTTGGCGCAGATACGCAGTATTTT TRBV6-5 - TRBJ2-3 -
CASSSQGAETEAFF TGTGCCAGCAGCTCCCAGGGGGCGGAAACTGAAGCTTTCTTT TRBV7-9 TRBD1 TRBJ1-1 -
CASKPGQGGSPLHF TGTGCCAGTAAGCCGGGACAGGGCGGTTCACCCCTCCACTTT TRBV19 TRBD1 TRBJ1-6 once
CASGTGYPTGELFF TGTGCCAGTGGGACAGGGTATCCCACCGGGGAGCTGTTTTTT TRBV19 TRBD1 TRBJ2-2 -
CASSPPWGGPNEQFF TGTGCCAGCAGCCCTCCCTGGGGGGGACCCAATGAGCAGTTCTTC TRBV3-1/TRBV3-2 TRBD2 TRBJ2-1 -
CASSLYGQGGTEAFF TGTGCCAGCAGTCTATACGGACAGGGAGGCACTGAAGCTTTCTTT TRBV2 TRBD1 TRBJ1-1 -
CASSYRSGTYNEQFF TGTGCCAGCAGTTATCGTAGCGGCACCTACAATGAGCAGTTCTTC TRBV6-5 - TRBJ2-1 -
CASRESPADTQYF TGTGCCAGCAGGGAAAGCCCCGCAGATACGCAGTATTTT TRBV2 - TRBJ2-3 -
CSVIRQGYGTEAFF TGCAGCGTTATTCGACAGGGGTACGGCACTGAAGCTTTCTTT TRBV29-1 TRBD1 TRBJ1-1 few
CACIKREDYGYTF TGTGCCTGCATTAAAAGGGAGGACTATGGCTACACCTTC TRBV30 - TRBJ1-2 -
CASSQFLANEQFF TGTGCCAGCAGCCAATTTTTGGCTAATGAGCAGTTCTTC TRBV3-1/TRBV3-2 - TRBJ2-1 few
CASSLVLRGSYNEQFF TGCGCCAGCAGCTTGGTCTTGCGGGGCTCCTACAATGAGCAGTTCTTC TRBV5-1 - TRBJ2-1 -
CASSLGDRVGETQYF TGTGCCAGCAGTTTAGGGGACAGGGTGGGAGAGACCCAGTACTTC TRBV27 TRBD1 TRBJ2-5 -
CASSDPGLAGLYEQFF TGTGCCAGCAGTGACCCGGGACTAGCGGGACTCTATGAGCAGTTCTTC TRBV2 TRBD2 TRBJ2-1 once
CASSVTGGYSPLHF TGTGCCAGTAGTGTGACAGGGGGCTATTCACCCCTCCACTTT TRBV19 TRBD1 TRBJ1-6 -
CASRESGTGIVGYTF TGTGCCAGCAGGGAGAGTGGGACAGGGATCGTGGGCTACACCTTC TRBV27 TRBD1 TRBJ1-2 -
CASSTSGQPEAFF TGTGCCAGCAGCACCTCGGGACAGCCTGAAGCTTTCTTT TRBV27 TRBD1 TRBJ1-1 -
CASSQESLAGASTQYF TGTGCCAGCAGCCAAGAATCCCTAGCGGGAGCCTCAACGCAGTATTTT TRBV4-2 TRBD2 TRBJ2-3 -
CASSLHRDEQYF TGTGCCAGCAGCCTTCACAGGGACGAGCAGTACTTC TRBV12-3/TRBV12-4 - TRBJ2-7 few
CASSQDGGAPRKAFF TGTGCCAGCAGCCAAGATGGGGGGGCGCCTCGAAAAGCTTTCTTT TRBV3-1/TRBV3-2 - TRBJ1-1 -
CASSPGQGAKTEAFF TGTGCCAGCAGCCCCGGACAGGGGGCAAAAACTGAAGCTTTCTTT TRBV7-9 TRBD1 TRBJ1-1 -
CASSQARGETQYF TGTGCCAGCAGCCAAGCCAGAGGGGAGACCCAGTACTTC TRBV3-1/TRBV3-2 - TRBJ2-5 once
CASSPQGNTGELFF TGTGCCAGCAGCCCACAGGGGAACACCGGGGAGCTGTTTTTT TRBV11-2 - TRBJ2-2 once
CASSYSQGAAGTGANVLTF TGTGCCAGCAGTTACTCGCAGGGGGCGGCAGGTACTGGGGCCAACGTCCTGACTTTC TRBV6-2/TRBV6-3 TRBD1 TRBJ2-6 -
CASTRQNTEAFF TGTGCCAGTACTCGACAGAACACTGAAGCTTTCTTT TRBV19 - TRBJ1-1 few
CASSYNDRVEKLFF TGTGCCAGCAGTTATAATGACAGGGTTGAAAAACTGTTTTTT TRBV5-6 TRBD1 TRBJ1-4 -
CASSLRFGQILNTEAFF TGTGCCAGCAGCTTGAGGTTCGGACAGATATTGAACACTGAAGCTTTCTTT TRBV5-8 - TRBJ1-1 -
CASSILGAGVPHEQYF TGTGCCAGTAGTATTCTCGGAGCGGGAGTTCCCCACGAGCAGTACTTC TRBV19 TRBD2 TRBJ2-7 -
CASSRAGENTGELFF TGTGCCAGCAGCCGGGCGGGGGAGAACACCGGGGAGCTGTTTTTT TRBV4-2 TRBD2 TRBJ2-2 -
CASSAGMGSGETQYF TGTGCCAGCAGCGCTGGGATGGGGAGCGGAGAGACCCAGTACTTC TRBV28 - TRBJ2-5 -
CASSEEGAGELFF TGCGCCAGCAGTGAGGAAGGAGCCGGGGAGCTGTTTTTT TRBV10-1 - TRBJ2-2 -
CASRQGATYNEQFF TGTGCCAGTAGGCAGGGGGCCACCTACAATGAGCAGTTCTTC TRBV19 TRBD1 TRBJ2-1 -
CASSLRTGDNEKLFF TGTGCCAGCAGCCTTCGGACAGGTGATAATGAAAAACTGTTTTTT TRBV5-4 TRBD1 TRBJ1-4 -
CASSFTGGAYNEQFF TGCGCCAGCAGCTTTACGGGAGGTGCCTACAATGAGCAGTTCTTC TRBV5-1 TRBD2 TRBJ2-1 -
CASSQWGEFYGYTF TGTGCCAGCAGCCAGTGGGGGGAATTCTATGGCTACACCTTC TRBV3-1/TRBV3-2 - TRBJ1-2 once
CASSHQGGTEAFF TGTGCCAGCAGCCATCAGGGTGGGACTGAAGCTTTCTTT TRBV3-1/TRBV3-2 - TRBJ1-1 -
CASSPGQVGEQYF TGTGCCAGCTCACCAGGACAGGTCGGCGAGCAGTACTTC TRBV18 TRBD1 TRBJ2-7 -
CASSTDLAGNTGELFF TGTGCCAGCAGTACTGACTTAGCGGGGAACACCGGGGAGCTGTTTTTT TRBV6-4 TRBD2 TRBJ2-2 -
CASSPPGIYEQYF TGTGCCAGTAGTCCGCCAGGGATTTACGAGCAGTACTTC TRBV19 - TRBJ2-7 -
CATSDETGVDQPQHF TGTGCCACCAGTGATGAGACAGGGGTCGATCAGCCCCAGCATTTT TRBV24-1 TRBD1 TRBJ1-5 -
CASTPSNYGYTF TGTGCCAGTACCCCTTCTAACTATGGCTACACCTTC TRBV19 - TRBJ1-2 -
CSGSDGLAGGQADTQYF TGCAGCGGATCCGACGGGCTAGCGGGGGGGCAGGCAGATACGCAGTATTTT TRBV29-1 TRBD2 TRBJ2-3 -
CASSDTYGGSEKLFF TGTGCCAGCAGTGACACGTATGGGGGCAGTGAAAAACTGTTTTTT TRBV6-1 - TRBJ1-4 -
CASSQWLYQPQHF TGTGCCAGCAGCCAATGGCTCTATCAGCCCCAGCATTTT TRBV3-1/TRBV3-2 - TRBJ1-5 -
CASSWDSEAFF TGCGCCAGCAGCTGGGACAGTGAAGCTTTCTTT TRBV5-1 TRBD1 TRBJ1-1 -